These T cell receptor beta chains were read from a single sample in a study of vaccination and CD4 T cells after COVID-19. TCRdb reanalysed the PCR reads using MiXCR and keeps one entry per CDR3 protein. The sample gives 10,000 to 13,000 distinct CDR3 sequences, roughly 67% of which show up once; roughly 33% is in the top ten. No cognate antigen is known for these TCRs. Sequenced: CD4+ T cells from blood, cultured in vitro. All receptors derive from a human donor who had recovered from COVID-19. Each CDR3 is given with its conserved first and last residue. A D gene is named only where the DNA matches it firmly. Rows give clone size only sometimes, using once, few, many, or a class for an expanded clone.

j_call v_call clone_size d_call cdr3_length cdr3_aa cdr3_nt
TRBJ1-6 TRBV28 . . 14 CASSLVRANSPLHF TGTGCCAGCAGTTTGGTCAGGGCGAATTCACCCCTCCACTTT
TRBJ2-5 TRBV12-3/TRBV12-4 once TRBD2 13 CASSFARGETQYF TGTGCCAGCAGTTTTGCGCGGGGGGAGACCCAGTACTTC
TRBJ2-3 TRBV28 . . 13 CASSWTFTDTQYF TGTGCCAGCAGTTGGACCTTCACAGATACGCAGTATTTT
TRBJ1-2 TRBV20-1 . TRBD1 12 CSASQGVNGYTF TGCAGTGCTTCTCAGGGGGTGAATGGCTACACCTTC
TRBJ2-1 TRBV5-1 few . 15 CASSLTVSARPEQFF TGCGCCAGCAGCTTGACCGTTTCAGCGCGGCCAGAGCAGTTCTTC
TRBJ1-1 TRBV20-1 . . 13 CSASRGTNTEAFF TGCAGTGCAAGCAGGGGAACGAACACTGAAGCTTTCTTT
TRBJ1-2 TRBV12-3/TRBV12-4 . TRBD1 15 CASSLRTGPYYGYTF TGTGCCAGCAGTCTGCGGACAGGTCCCTACTATGGCTACACCTTC
TRBJ1-5 TRBV25-1 . . 15 CASSPGGEGNQPQHF TGTGCCAGCAGCCCTGGGGGGGAAGGCAATCAGCCCCAGCATTTT
TRBJ2-5 TRBV12-3/TRBV12-4 . . 14 CASSSRTAQETQYF TGTGCCAGCAGTTCCCGGACAGCACAAGAGACCCAGTACTTC
TRBJ1-2 TRBV28 . . 13 CASSGGGVYGYTF TGTGCCAGCAGTGGAGGTGGCGTTTACGGCTACACCTTC
TRBJ1-2 TRBV20-1 . TRBD1 12 CSAREGQGLNTF TGCAGTGCTAGAGAGGGACAGGGGTTAAACACCTTC
TRBJ2-1 TRBV28 . TRBD2 16 CASTDPSGTRHNEQFF TGTGCCAGCACCGACCCAAGCGGGACTAGGCACAATGAGCAGTTCTTC
TRBJ2-4 TRBV6-5 . TRBD2 18 CASSYSGLAGLDKNIQYF TGTGCCAGCAGTTACTCGGGGCTAGCGGGGCTTGACAAAAACATTCAGTACTTC
TRBJ1-5 TRBV27 few . 16 CASSSRRTYSNQPQHF TGTGCCAGCAGTTCCCGACGGACCTATAGCAATCAGCCCCAGCATTTT
TRBJ2-5 TRBV6-2/TRBV6-3 . TRBD1 15 CASSPRTGGMETQYF TGTGCCAGCAGCCCCCGGACAGGGGGCATGGAGACCCAGTACTTC
TRBJ1-1 TRBV11-2 . . 14 CASSLGPWNTEAFF TGTGCCAGCAGCTTAGGACCGTGGAACACTGAAGCTTTCTTT
TRBJ2-2 TRBV20-1 . TRBD2 16 CSARVQRGAHTGELFF TGCAGTGCTAGAGTCCAGCGGGGGGCGCACACCGGGGAGCTGTTTTTT
TRBJ2-5 TRBV6-5 few TRBD2 14 CASSWSGTQETQYF TGTGCCAGCAGTTGGAGCGGGACCCAAGAGACCCAGTACTTC
TRBJ1-6 TRBV20-1 . . 14 CSARDGPYNSPLHF TGCAGTGCTAGAGACGGACCTTATAATTCACCCCTCCACTTT
TRBJ2-3 TRBV4-3 . . 13 CASSQERRDTQYF TGCGCCAGCAGCCAAGAAAGGAGAGATACGCAGTATTTT
TRBJ1-1 TRBV19 . . 13 CASSPTFGTEAFF TGTGCCAGTAGTCCCACCTTTGGCACTGAAGCTTTCTTT
TRBJ1-1 TRBV11-2 . . 12 CASSPGVGEAFF TGTGCCAGCAGCCCAGGGGTGGGTGAAGCTTTCTTT
TRBJ2-1 TRBV20-1 . . 15 CSARGGTLGYNEQFF TGCAGTGCTAGAGGGGGAACCCTAGGGTACAATGAGCAGTTCTTC
TRBJ1-2 TRBV6-1 . . 15 CASSDGTSGRYGYTF TGTGCCAGCAGTGATGGGACTTCCGGGCGCTATGGCTACACCTTC
TRBJ1-2 TRBV28 once . 13 CASSLSTEVGYTF TGTGCCAGCAGTTTATCCACAGAGGTTGGCTACACCTTC
TRBJ1-1 TRBV5-8 . . 12 CASSLQGTEAFF TGTGCCAGCAGCCTACAGGGAACTGAAGCTTTCTTT
TRBJ1-5 TRBV20-1 few . 13 CSARYSTNQPQHF TGCAGTGCTAGATACAGCACCAATCAGCCCCAGCATTTT
TRBJ1-1 TRBV28 . . 14 CASSPGGQDTEAFF TGTGCCAGCAGCCCTGGGGGGCAGGACACTGAAGCTTTCTTT
TRBJ1-2 TRBV5-1 . . 15 CASSLGTPRDYGYTF TGCGCCAGCAGCTTGGGGACTCCGAGGGACTATGGCTACACCTTC
TRBJ2-2 TRBV10-3 . . 15 CAIKNQIMGTGELFF TGTGCCATCAAAAATCAGATAATGGGGACCGGGGAGCTGTTTTTT
TRBJ2-5 TRBV7-2 few TRBD2 16 CASSLPSLAGRETQYF TGTGCCAGCAGCCTCCCGTCTTTAGCGGGGAGGGAGACCCAGTACTTC
TRBJ1-5 TRBV4-1 . . 16 CASSRGEGVGNQPQHF TGCGCCAGCAGCAGGGGGGAGGGCGTTGGCAATCAGCCCCAGCATTTT
TRBJ1-5 TRBV27 . TRBD1 17 CASSTRDRSLSNQPQHF TGTGCCAGCAGCACCCGGGACAGGTCTCTCAGCAATCAGCCCCAGCATTTT
TRBJ2-5 TRBV5-3 . . 11 CARSRGPRKYF TGTGCCAGAAGCAGGGGTCCTAGAAAGTACTTC
TRBJ2-7 TRBV20-1 . . 14 CSAIPGWLGYEQYF TGCAGTGCTATCCCCGGCTGGCTAGGATACGAGCAGTACTTC
TRBJ2-2 TRBV6-1 . . 13 CASSEVGTGELFF TGTGCCAGCAGTGAAGTGGGGACCGGGGAGCTGTTTTTT
TRBJ1-3 TRBV27 few TRBD1 15 CASSRQGLTGNTIYF TGTGCCAGCAGTAGACAGGGTTTAACGGGAAACACCATATATTTT
TRBJ1-2 TRBV28 . . 15 CASSPLAGGPYGYTF TGTGCCAGCAGTCCCCTGGCAGGTGGCCCCTATGGCTACACCTTC
TRBJ1-2 TRBV11-2 . TRBD1 14 CASSVDPGQRGYTF TGTGCCAGCAGCGTGGATCCGGGACAGAGGGGCTACACCTTC
TRBJ1-1 TRBV20-1 . . 13 CSARRSGTAEAFF TGCAGTGCTAGGAGAAGCGGAACCGCTGAAGCTTTCTTT
TRBJ1-2 TRBV6-1 few TRBD1 16 CASSPRGGTGGYGYTF TGTGCCAGCAGTCCTCGCGGGGGGACAGGGGGCTATGGCTACACCTTC
TRBJ1-2 TRBV2 few . 18 CASSDPGWGNLLDYGYTF TGTGCCAGCAGTGACCCGGGGTGGGGGAACCTTCTCGACTATGGCTACACCTTC
TRBJ2-2 TRBV2 few . 13 CASKWGPPGELFF TGTGCCAGTAAATGGGGGCCCCCCGGGGAGCTGTTTTTT
TRBJ2-1 TRBV6-1 . TRBD2 17 CASSRQWNSGRAEEQFF TGTGCCAGCAGCCGCCAATGGAACAGCGGGAGGGCCGAAGAGCAGTTCTTC
TRBJ2-2 TRBV19 . TRBD2 15 CASSIGGGNTGELFF TGTGCCAGTAGTATAGGGGGGGGGAACACCGGGGAGCTGTTTTTT
TRBJ2-1 TRBV19 . . 15 CASSEDLYTYNEQFF TGTGCCAGTAGTGAAGACTTATATACCTACAATGAGCAGTTCTTC
TRBJ2-7 TRBV7-8 . TRBD2 14 CASETGLAQDEQYF TGTGCCAGCGAGACGGGACTAGCACAGGACGAGCAGTACTTC
TRBJ1-6 TRBV6-5 . TRBD1 17 CASSYSSTGVLVSPLHF TGTGCCAGCAGTTACTCGTCGACAGGGGTATTGGTTTCACCCCTCCACTTT
TRBJ1-1 TRBV6-1 . . 13 CASDYSTNTEAFF TGTGCCAGCGACTACAGCACGAACACTGAAGCTTTCTTT
TRBJ1-5 TRBV6-2/TRBV6-3 . . 13 CASSYYSNQPQHF TGTGCCAGCAGTTACTATAGCAATCAGCCCCAGCATTTT
TRBJ2-7 TRBV20-1 few TRBD2 13 CSARIPGGPEQYF TGCAGTGCTAGAATCCCGGGGGGGCCCGAGCAGTACTTC
TRBJ1-5 TRBV24-1 few . 15 CATSDSSLLGEPQHF TGTGCCACCAGTGACTCGTCCCTTTTGGGAGAGCCCCAGCATTTT